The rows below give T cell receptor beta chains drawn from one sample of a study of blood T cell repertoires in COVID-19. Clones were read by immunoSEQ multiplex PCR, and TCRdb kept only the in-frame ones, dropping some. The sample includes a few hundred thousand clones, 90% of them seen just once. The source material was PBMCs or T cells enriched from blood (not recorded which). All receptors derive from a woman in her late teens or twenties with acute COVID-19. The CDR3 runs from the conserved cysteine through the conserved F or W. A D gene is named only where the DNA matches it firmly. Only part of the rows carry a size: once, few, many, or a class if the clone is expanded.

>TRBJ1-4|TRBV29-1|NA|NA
TGCAGCGTTGAAGTTCGGACCGCAGGGGAAAAACTGTTTTTT
CSVEVRTAGEKLFF
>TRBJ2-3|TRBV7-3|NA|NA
TGTGCCAGCAGCTTACTGCAGGGCCCCGCAGATACGCAGTATTTT
CASSLLQGPADTQYF
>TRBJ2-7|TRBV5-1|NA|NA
TGCGCCAGCAGCTTGGATCTGGGACACCCCTACGAGCAGTACTTC
CASSLDLGHPYEQYF
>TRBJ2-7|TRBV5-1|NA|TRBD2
TGCGCCAGCAGCGCCACTAGCGGGTCCTACGAGCAGTACTTC
CASSATSGSYEQYF
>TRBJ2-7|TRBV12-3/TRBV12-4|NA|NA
TGTGCCAGCAGTTTGCAGGGCTACGAGCAGTACTTC
CASSLQGYEQYF
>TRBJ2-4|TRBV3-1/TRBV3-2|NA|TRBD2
TGTGCCAGCAGCCGAACCCCATCGGCTAGCGGGAGGAACATTCAGTACTTC
CASSRTPSASGRNIQYF
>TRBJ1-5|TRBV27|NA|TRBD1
TGTGCCAGCAAGGGACAGTTTTGGGGGAATCAGCCCCAGCATTTT
CASKGQFWGNQPQHF
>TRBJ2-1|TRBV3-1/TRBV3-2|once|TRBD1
TGTGCCAGCAGTCCCGGGACAGGGGGCTACAATGAGCAGTTCTTC
CASSPGTGGYNEQFF
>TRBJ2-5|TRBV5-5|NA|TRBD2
TGTGCCAGCAGCACCGGAACTAGCGGCTGGGAGACCCAGTACTTC
CASSTGTSGWETQYF
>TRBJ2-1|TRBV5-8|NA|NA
TGTGCCAGCAGCTTGGTAGGGTTACGGACTTCGAGGCTGTTCTTC
CASSLVGLRTSRLFF
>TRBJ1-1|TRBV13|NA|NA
TGTGCCAGCAGCCCACCGGACACAGTGAACACTGAAGCTTTCTTT
CASSPPDTVNTEAFF
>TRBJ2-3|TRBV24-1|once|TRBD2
TGTGCCACCAGTGATTTTGGGACTAGCTCTTCAGATACGCAGTATTTT
CATSDFGTSSSDTQYF
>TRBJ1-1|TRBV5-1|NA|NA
TGCGCCAGCAGCTTGGATGGCAGGAACACTGAAGCTTTCTTT
CASSLDGRNTEAFF
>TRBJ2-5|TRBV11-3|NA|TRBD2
TGTGCCAGCAGTAGCGGGGAGACCCAGTACTTC
CASSSGETQYF
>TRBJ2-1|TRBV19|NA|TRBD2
TGTGCCGGTAGTATAGGACTAGCGGGGCCGGTTGAGCAGTTCTTC
CAGSIGLAGPVEQFF
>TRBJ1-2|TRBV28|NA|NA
TGTGCCAGCTTTCATGCAGGGGCTTATAACTATGGCTACACCTTC
CASFHAGAYNYGYTF
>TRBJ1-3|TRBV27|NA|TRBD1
TGTGCCAGCAGTCCCTTCAGGGGGTCTGGAAACACCATATATTTT
CASSPFRGSGNTIYF
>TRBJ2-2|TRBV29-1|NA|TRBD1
TGCAGCGTGGCCGGGACAGGGGCCACCGGGGAGCTGTTTTTT
CSVAGTGATGELFF
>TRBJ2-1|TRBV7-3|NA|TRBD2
TGTGCCAGCAGCCTGACTAGCGATAGAAGAGAGGAGCAGTTCTTC
CASSLTSDRREEQFF
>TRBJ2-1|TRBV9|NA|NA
TGTGCCAGCAGCGTAGTCGGAGGGCCGGGCAATGAGCAGTTCTTC
CASSVVGGPGNEQFF
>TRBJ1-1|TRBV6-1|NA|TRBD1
TGTGCCAGCAGTGAAGCAAGGGGGCGGACTGAAGCTTTCTTT
CASSEARGRTEAFF
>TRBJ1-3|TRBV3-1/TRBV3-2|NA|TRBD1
TGTGCCAGCAGCGGGAAGGGGGACAGGGGGACCTCTGGAAACACCATATATTTT
CASSGKGDRGTSGNTIYF
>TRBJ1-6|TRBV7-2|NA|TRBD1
TGTGCCAGCAGCTTAGGAGGGGGCCTTAATTCACCCCTCCACTTT
CASSLGGGLNSPLHF
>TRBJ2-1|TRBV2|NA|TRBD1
TGTGCCAGCAGTTTCTACAGGGGGCGCGTCGATGAGCAGTTCTTC
CASSFYRGRVDEQFF
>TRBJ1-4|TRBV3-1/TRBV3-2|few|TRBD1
TGTGCCAGCAGCGAAGGATCAGGGGGCCAAGGATATGAAAAACTGTTTTTT
CASSEGSGGQGYEKLFF
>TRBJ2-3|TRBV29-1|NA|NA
TGCAGCGTGGGAGTTATGGGGATCACAGATACGCAGTATTTT
CSVGVMGITDTQYF
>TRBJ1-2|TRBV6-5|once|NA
TGTGCCAGCGAGAAAGGGGGAAGGGGCTACACCTTC
CASEKGGRGYTF
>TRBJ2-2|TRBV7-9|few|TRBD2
TGTGCCAGCAGCCTAGCGGGAGAGTCCGGGGAGCTGTTTTTT
CASSLAGESGELFF
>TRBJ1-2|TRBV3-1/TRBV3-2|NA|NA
TGTGCCAGCAGCCAAGGGGCCCTCCAGAACTATGGCTACACCTTC
CASSQGALQNYGYTF
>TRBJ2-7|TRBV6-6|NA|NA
TGTGCCAGCACTCCCGGAGGCGCCTACGAGCAGTACTTC
CASTPGGAYEQYF
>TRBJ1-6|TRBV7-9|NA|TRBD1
TGTGCCAGCAGCTTAGGAGGGGGCGACTCACCCCTCCACTTT
CASSLGGGDSPLHF
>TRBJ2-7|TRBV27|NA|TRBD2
TGTGCCAGCAGTTTATCGACTAGCAGATACGAGCAGTACTTC
CASSLSTSRYEQYF
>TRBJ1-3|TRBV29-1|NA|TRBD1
TGCAGTATCAGGGGGCCCGATGGAAACACCATATATTTT
CSIRGPDGNTIYF
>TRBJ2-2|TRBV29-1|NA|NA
TGCAGCGTTCACGGGAACACCGGGGAGCTGTTTTTT
CSVHGNTGELFF
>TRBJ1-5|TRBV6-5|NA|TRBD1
TGTGCCAGCAGATCACAGGGGGGAGGTCAGCCCCAGCATTTT
CASRSQGGGQPQHF
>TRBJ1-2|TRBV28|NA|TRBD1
TGTGCCATCGGACAGGGATCAAAGGTGGGGTATGGCTACACCTTC
CAIGQGSKVGYGYTF
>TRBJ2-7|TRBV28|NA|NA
TGTGCCAGCAGTCTGACAGCCTACGAGCAGTACTTC
CASSLTAYEQYF
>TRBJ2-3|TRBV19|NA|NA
TGTGCCAGTAGTAGGGAGGGCACAGATACGCAGTATTTT
CASSREGTDTQYF
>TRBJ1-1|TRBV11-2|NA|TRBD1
TGTGCCAGCAGCTTAGTCGACAGGGGGTTCTTT
CASSLVDRGFF
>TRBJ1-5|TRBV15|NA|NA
TGTGCCACCAGGCAACCGGGGAACAATCAGCCCCAGCATTTT
CATRQPGNNQPQHF
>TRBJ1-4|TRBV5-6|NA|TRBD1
TGTGCCAGCTCTACAGGGGGTGTTAATGAAAAACTGTTTTTT
CASSTGGVNEKLFF
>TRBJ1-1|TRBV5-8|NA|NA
TGTGCCAGCAGCTTGCGCGACACTGAAGCTTTCTTT
CASSLRDTEAFF
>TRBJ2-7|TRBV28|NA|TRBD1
TGTGCCAGCAGTTCAGGGGGAACGGTTTACGAGCAGTACTTC
CASSSGGTVYEQYF
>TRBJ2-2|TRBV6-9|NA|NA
TGTGCCAGCAGTTACCGGGTACTAGCAACCGGGGAGCTGTTTTTT
CASSYRVLATGELFF
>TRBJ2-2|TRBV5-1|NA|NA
TGCGCCAGCAGCTTGGCCCTACAGAATGCCGGGGAGCTGTTTTTT
CASSLALQNAGELFF
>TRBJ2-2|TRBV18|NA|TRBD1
TGTGCCAGCTCTCCCGGGACAGGGAACACCGGGGAGCTGTTTTTT
CASSPGTGNTGELFF